These 5 T cell receptor beta chains came from one sample sequenced in a study of shared clonotypes between healthy human individuals. Generated by immunoSEQ multiplex PCR, the TCRdb table keeps only in-frame clones and is missing some. The sample has around 1,100,000 clones, roughly 80% seen once. Sequencing was carried out using memory CD4+ T cells from PBMCs. Subset reported: CD45RA-negative fraction. Receptors were obtained from a man younger than 30 in good health. Some clones in this sample may be carry-over from other donors' samples.

Turning to this clone: Within the sample, other DNA sequences also encode this same CDR3. V usage is TRBV2 and J usage is TRBJ1-1; unclear D gene. CDR1 is SNHLY and CDR2 is FYNNEI in the germline V gene. The CDR3 consists of 11 residues. Between the trimmed V and J ends, which lost 6 bases and 0 bases, there was a span of 2 bases. CDR3: CASSLNTEAFF. The CDR3, as DNA: TGTGCCAGCAGCTTGAACACTGAAGCTTTCTTT.

At least ten counts were recorded for this clone. This sample also contains other DNA sequences that code for the same CDR3. This chain uses TRBV28 with TRBJ2-7; 9 positions agree with TRBD1. The CDR3 contains 14 residues. J gave up 4 bases and V 3 bases, and 4 bases lay outside the gene matches. CDR1 is MDHEN, CDR2 SYDVKM, per germline. As DNA, the CDR3 is TGTGCCAGCAGTTTGGGGACAGGGCCATACGAGCAGTACTTC. This encodes CASSLGTGPYEQYF.

V is TRBV29-1 and J is TRBJ2-4, with unresolved D. CDR1 and CDR2 from the germline V gene are SQVTM and ANQGSEA. Trimming shortened V by 4 bases and J by 1 base, and 14 bases separated the two germline ends. This CDR3 is 15 amino acids long. CDR3 sequence (DNA): TGCAGCGTTGGCGCGAAAAACACTGCCAAAAACATTCAGTACTTC. It yields the protein CSVGAKNTAKNIQYF.

This chain uses TRBV18 with TRBJ2-1; 12 bases agree with TRBD2. Germline CDR1 and CDR2: KGHSH and LQKENI. This CDR3 is built from 15 residues. V shed 6 bases, J shed 10 bases, and the junction held 10 bases outside the gene matches. The CDR3 loop is CASSPGLAGNSEQFF. For the CDR3, the DNA is TGTGCCAGCTCCCCGGGACTAGCGGGTAATTCGGAGCAGTTCTTC.

The chain combines TRBV6-1 with TRBJ2-2, with TRBD1 matching 8 bases. The V gene end was trimmed by 8 bases and the J gene end by 1 base; junction bases not matched to a gene: 6. This CDR3 has 15 residues. CDR1 is MNHNS and CDR2 is SASEGT in the germline V gene. The CDR3 region has the DNA TGTGCCAGCGGGAGGACAGGGAAGAACACCGGGGAGCTGTTTTTT. Protein: CASGRTGKNTGELFF.